These 14 T cell receptor beta chains were sequenced from one sample in a study of blood T cells in healthy people across ages. Primers used in a second PCR of about 6 to 12 cycles were a sample-barcoded 5' primer and a J-beta primer mix. MiXCR was run by TCRdb on the 5' RACE reads, yielding one entry per CDR3 protein. This sample has 780,000 or so distinct CDR3 sequences, with 53% found just once. Source material: blood. The receptors derive from a man at least 80 years old in good health.

This clonotype was counted many times. The chain is built from TRBV20-1 and TRBJ2-3; D may be TRBD1 (6 bases). The CDR3 length is 15 residues. V shed 3 bases and J shed 5 bases, with 18 bases lying between them. Germline values: CDR1 DFQATT, CDR2 SNEGSKA (reference sequence). CDR3 sequence (DNA): TGCAGTGCTAGGATGGCGAACAGGGCGGGAGATACGCAGTATTTT. This codes for CSARMANRAGDTQYF.

The rearrangement uses TRBV29-1 and TRBJ1-2; 7 bases align to TRBD1. J gave up 4 bases and V 7 bases, and 15 bases lay outside the gene matches. CDR3 length: 15 amino acids. The germline V gene encodes CDR1 SQVTM and CDR2 ANQGSEA. The CDR3 DNA reads as TGCAGCGCTGCCAAGGGGACAGCCCTCTTCTATGGCTACACCTTC. This gives the protein CSAAKGTALFYGYTF. Combining the CDR3 with reference TRBV29-1 and TRBJ1-2 gives the whole variable domain SAVISQKPSRDICQRGTSLTIQCQVDSQVTMMFWYRQQPGQSLTLIATANQGSEATYESGFVIDKFPISRPNLTFSTLTVSNMSPEDSSIYLCSAAKGTALFYGYTFGSGTRLTVV.

The V call is TRBV12-3 or TRBV12-4, the J call TRBJ2-5; tentatively, D is TRBD2 (5 bases). V shed 6 bases and J shed 7 bases, with 12 bases lying between them. The CDR3 runs to 12 residues. The CDR3 spells CASSFGRGTQYF. Written as DNA, the CDR3 is TGTGCCAGCAGCTTCGGTCGGGGGACCCAGTACTTC.

This clonotype was picked up a small number of times. The chain has TRBV20-1 and TRBJ2-1, with 9 bases that match TRBD2. Germline V gene sequence: CDR1 DFQATT, CDR2 SNEGSKA (reference sequence). The length of the CDR3 is 11 residues. V shed 6 bases and J 11 bases; nucleotides not matched to a gene: 5. The CDR3 nucleotides are TGCAGTGCCACCGGGACTAGCCAGCAGTTCTTC. Protein product: CSATGTSQQFF.

This clonotype was observed a few times. The V and J genes are TRBV24-1 and TRBJ2-5, with D perhaps TRBD1 or TRBD2 (5 bases each). TRBJ2-7 explains the end of the DNA better; the J call may be wrong. The CDR3 totals 15 residues. In germline, CDR1 is KGHDR, CDR2 SFDVKD. As DNA, the CDR3 is TGTGCCACCAGTGATTTACGGGACCCAGCCTACGAGCAGTACTTC. Protein sequence: CATSDLRDPAYEQYF.

The V gene is TRBV29-1, the J gene TRBJ1-2, with D perhaps TRBD1 (5 bases). Trimming removed 3 bases from V and 13 bases from J, with 18 bases in between. CDR1 is SQVTM and CDR2 is ANQGSEA in the germline V gene. CDR3 length equals 12 residues. The CDR3 sequence is CSVEATGPTRTF. CDR3 sequence (DNA): TGCAGCGTTGAGGCGACGGGACCTACACGCACCTTC.

This chain connects TRBV5-1 to TRBJ2-1; possibly TRBD1 or TRBD2 for D (5 bases each). This CDR3 spans 16 amino acids. With 4 bases removed from V and 10 bases from J, the gap between germline ends came to 24 bases. Germline V gives CDR1 SGHRS, CDR2 YFSETQ. The CDR3 protein is CASSAPGRRDGSEQFF. The DNA of the CDR3 is TGCGCCAGCAGCGCTCCCGGACGTAGGGACGGATCCGAGCAGTTCTTC. The full variable domain, completed using reference TRBV5-1 and TRBJ2-1, is KAGVTQTPRYLIKTRGQQVTLSCSPISGHRSVSWYQQTPGQGLQFLFEYFSETQRNKGNFPGRFSGRQFSNSRSEMNVSTLELGDSALYLCASSAPGRRDGSEQFFGPGTRLTVL.

Only a few counts were recorded for this clonotype. J is TRBJ2-5 and V is TRBV10-3, with 8 bases aligning to TRBD1. J was trimmed by 2 bases and V by 0 bases; bases with no gene match: 2. In germline, CDR1 is ENHRY, CDR2 SYGVKD. The CDR3 has 15 amino acids. The CDR3 region is CAISESQGAQETQYF. The CDR3 nucleotides are TGTGCCATCAGTGAGTCCCAGGGGGCACAAGAGACCCAGTACTTC.

CDR3 DNA: TGTGCCAGCAGCTTAGTACCCCCCAGGTGGGCCGGATACAATGAGCAGTTCTTC. Translating gives CASSLVPPRWAGYNEQFF. The rearrangement joins TRBV7-9 to TRBJ2-1; D is undetermined. The CDR3 length is 18 residues. The ends were cut back, 1 base at V and 4 bases at J, with 20 bases in the middle. Germline V gene sequence: CDR1 SEHNR, CDR2 FQNEAQ (reference sequence).

This clonotype has only a few counts. This chain connects TRBV5-1 to TRBJ1-2, with 7 bases lining up with TRBD1. Germline CDR1 and CDR2: SGHRS and YFSETQ. This CDR3 is built from 12 residues. V lost 4 bases to trimming and J lost 7 bases; unmatched junction nucleotides: 4. For the CDR3, the DNA is TGCGCCAGCAGCCCCGACAGGGCTGGCTACACCTTC. It encodes CASSPDRAGYTF.

The chain combines TRBV18 with TRBJ2-7; no clear D. From germline, CDR1 is KGHSH and CDR2 LQKENI. The V gene lost 4 bases and the J gene lost 4 bases, with 17 bases spanning the gap. This CDR3 region has 15 residues. The CDR3 coding sequence is TGTGCCAGCTCACTAAATGACGGTCTAACTTACGAGCAGTACTTC. Its protein is CASSLNDGLTYEQYF.

Only a few counts were recorded for this clonotype. V and J are TRBV2 and TRBJ2-3, with D unresolved. Looked up from germline, CDR1 is SNHLY and CDR2 is FYNNEI. The CDR3 has 14 residues. Between the trimmed V and J ends, which lost 5 bases and 1 base, there was a span of 10 bases. The CDR3 reads CASSRNQGTDTQYF. As DNA, the CDR3 is TGTGCCAGCAGTCGAAATCAGGGCACAGATACGCAGTATTTT.

There are a few counts of this clonotype. The V call is TRBV11-2, the J call TRBJ1-1, with 7 bases aligning to TRBD1. The CDR3 is made up of 16 amino acids. The V gene's germline CDR1 is SGHAT and CDR2 FQNNGV. The V gene end was trimmed by 1 base and the J gene end by 1 base; junction bases not matched to a gene: 6. The CDR3 coding sequence is TGTGCCAGCAGCTTAGCTTTGGACAGGCGGAACACTGAAGCTTTCTTT. Its translation: CASSLALDRRNTEAFF.

In its sample, this clonotype was seen once. This chain links TRBV20-1 with TRBJ2-6, with D possibly TRBD2 on 6 matching bases. This CDR3 has 15 amino acids. CDR1 is DFQATT, CDR2 SNEGSKA, per germline (reference sequence). V gave up 3 bases and J gave up 2 bases, with 11 bases separating them. The CDR3 loop reads CSARPGGAGANVLTF. CDR3 bases: TGCAGTGCTAGGCCCGGCGGGGCTGGGGCCAACGTCCTGACTTTC.